Listed below are T cell receptor beta chains from one sample, sequenced in a study of shared clonotypes between healthy human individuals. Produced via immunoSEQ multiplex PCR; TCRdb's table is partial and in-frame only. The table has nearly 1 million clones, more than 75% seen once. Sequences were obtained from memory CD4+ T cells sorted from blood. The receptor set was obtained from a young man in good health. Both conserved end residues are part of each CDR3.

TRBV5-1	CASSLIPAKNEQFF
TRBV21-1	CASSKDGGSGANVLTF
TRBV18	CASSPYETGGWGEQFF
TRBV19	CASSPGTGAAEQYF
TRBV7-2	CASSLGWGAGYGYTF
TRBV7-2	CASSLVSGSLGTQYF
TRBV7-9	CASSPRQGRTMNTEAFF
TRBV9	CASSVGTGNTEAFF
TRBV5-8	CASSRNFQGVYEQYF
TRBV21-1	CASSKAGVENTEAFF
TRBV6-4	CASSSALGGGEQFF
TRBV6-6	CASRAAGNTDTQYF
TRBV6-6	CASASLSGNEQFF
TRBV5-1	CASSLGLAGDTQYF
TRBV5-1	CASSSESLSRQGQNLHF
TRBV15	CATSRDKGAGNLSPLHF
TRBV27	CASSLSGGGNQPQHF
TRBV18	CASSLHPPTNEKLFF
TRBV6-6	CASRAPGQGMSYEQYF
TRBV7-3	CASSLGVADTQYF
TRBV6-1	CASIRQGGNTEAFF
TRBV5-4	CASSIPPPANYGYTF
TRBV10-2	CASSESGGWGRSGYTF
TRBV2	CASSGQMNTEAFF
TRBV5-1	CASSSQANTEAFF
TRBV29-1	CSGTGTSGGGSYNEQFF
TRBV7-9	CASSFAGGSGNTIYF
TRBV7-2	CASSRGQTYTEAFF
TRBV5-1	CASTPAGSNTGELFF
TRBV6-1	CASLTLRGSNQPQHF
TRBV7-6	CASSARQGDLDEQYF
TRBV21-1	CASSRTGLAGHSYEQYF